The 14 T cell receptor beta chains in this list originate from one sample, sequenced in a study of Graves' ophthalmopathy and Graves' hyperthyroidism. Amplification of TCR beta CDR3 regions used RNA transcripts. In the first round, RT-PCR was carried out with HTBI primers, and a multiplex PCR formed the second round. TCRdb processed the multiplex PCR reads anew with MiXCR; each CDR3 protein has one entry. The sample has 200,000 to 300,000 distinct CDR3 sequences, roughly 50% seen once. The source material was peripheral blood. The receptor set was obtained from an adult man with Graves' ophthalmopathy.

Remarks on this clonotype: At one boundary the junction diverges from the germline segment, which might be a read error. This chain uses TRBV10-3 with TRBJ1-5, with D possibly matching TRBD1 (6 bases). The CDR3 runs 13 residues. In germline, CDR1 is ENHRY, CDR2 SYGVKD. The CDR3 coding sequence is TGTGCCAGCAGTGCAGGGGTGGATCAGCCCCAGCATTTT. It is translated as CASSAGVDQPQHF.

This clonotype was seen many times. This chain connects TRBV20-1 to TRBJ1-5; D is unclear. The CDR3 extends over 13 amino acids. CDR1 and CDR2 (germline): DFQATT, SNEGSKA (reference sequence). Trimming took off 0 bases at V and 6 bases at J, with 9 bases between the two ends. The CDR3 here is CSARDGTGQPQHF. CDR3 nucleotide sequence: TGCAGTGCTAGAGATGGAACGGGTCAGCCCCAGCATTTT.

The rearrangement uses TRBV19 and TRBJ1-5, with unresolved D. The CDR3 extends over 13 amino acids. The germline V and J ends were trimmed by 3 bases and 0 bases, with 3 bases remaining between them. Germline CDR1 and CDR2: LNHDA and SQIVND (reference sequence). The CDR3 DNA reads TGTGCCAGTAGTATTAGTAGCAATCAGCCCCAGCATTTT. It encodes CASSISSNQPQHF.

A single count supports this clonotype. This may be a read error: a much more frequent sequence differs by one nucleotide. The chain couples TRBV29-1 to TRBJ1-2; 7 positions agree with TRBD1. CDR1 and CDR2 from the germline V gene are SQVTM and ANQGSEA. This CDR3 has 14 residues. CDR3 DNA: TGCAGCGTGGAAGACAGGGAGTGGGACTATGGCTACGCCTTC. Translated, it gives CSVEDREWDYGYAF. The whole variable domain, filled in from reference TRBV29-1 and TRBJ1-2, reads SAVISQKPSRDICQRGTSLTIQCQVDSQVTMMFWYRQQPGQSLTLIATANQGSEATYESGFVIDKFPISRPNLTFSTLTVSNMSPEDSSIYLCSVEDREWDYGYAFGSGTRLTVV.

The chain has TRBV28 and TRBJ2-5, with D perhaps assigned TRBD1 or TRBD2 (6 bases each). The V end lost 6 bases, the J end lost 3 bases, and 17 bases lay between the germline ends. This CDR3 is built from 15 residues. Germline V CDR1 and CDR2: MDHEN, SYDVKM. The DNA of the CDR3 is TGTGCCAGCAGGCGTACGGGGGCAGGCGAAGAGACCCAGTACTTC. It codes for CASRRTGAGEETQYF.

This clonotype turned up a few times. V and J are TRBV3-1 and TRBJ1-2; no reliable D call. The germline V and J ends were trimmed by 5 bases and 1 base, with 2 bases remaining between them. The CDR3 length is 11 residues. Germline CDR1 reads LGHDT; CDR2 reads YNNKEL (reference sequence). The CDR3 region is CASSINYGYTF. CDR3 nucleotide sequence: TGTGCCAGCAGCATTAACTATGGCTACACCTTC.

This chain uses TRBV29-1 with TRBJ1-1; D not resolved. V lost 7 bases, J lost 1 base, and 10 bases lay in between. Germline CDR1 and CDR2: SQVTM and ANQGSEA. This CDR3 is 12 amino acids long. The DNA of the CDR3 is TGCAGCGCCCCGGCCGGGAACACTGAAGCTTTCTTT. Its protein product is CSAPAGNTEAFF. The full variable domain, rest sourced from reference TRBV29-1 and TRBJ1-1, is SAVISQKPSRDICQRGTSLTIQCQVDSQVTMMFWYRQQPGQSLTLIATANQGSEATYESGFVIDKFPISRPNLTFSTLTVSNMSPEDSSIYLCSAPAGNTEAFFGQGTRLTVV.

This clonotype has more than one count but fewer than ten. J is TRBJ2-7 and V is TRBV12-3 or TRBV12-4; the D is unclear. This CDR3 comprises 11 residues. The V gene lost 5 bases and the J gene lost 3 bases, with 5 bases spanning the gap. The CDR3 coding sequence is TGTGCCAGCAGTGATAACTACGAGCAGTACTTC. This translates into CASSDNYEQYF.

The V gene is TRBV11-2, the J gene TRBJ2-7; 8 positions agree with TRBD2. V was clipped by 7 bases and J by 0 bases; unmatched bases: 2. Germline assignment: CDR1 SGHAT and CDR2 FQNNGV. The CDR3 totals 13 residues. As DNA, the CDR3 is TGTGCCAGCAAAGGACTAGCCTCCTACGAGCAGTACTTC. This gives the protein CASKGLASYEQYF.

This clonotype was counted only a few times. The chain combines TRBV20-1 with TRBJ2-7, with D possibly matching TRBD2 (6 bases). Germline V CDR1 and CDR2: DFQATT, SNEGSKA (reference sequence). V lost 1 base, J lost 7 bases, and 8 bases lay in between. The CDR3 length is 11 residues. The CDR3 protein is CSARVAGEQYF. CDR3 DNA sequence: TGCAGTGCTAGAGTCGCGGGGGAGCAGTACTTC.

The chain couples TRBV4-1 to TRBJ1-1; D is unresolved. This CDR3 is 15 amino acids long. Trimming took off 0 bases at V and 2 bases at J, with 10 bases between the two ends. Germline V gene data show CDR1 as MGHRA and CDR2 as YSYEKL. The CDR3 bases are TGCGCCAGCAGCCAAGATCCTTACAGCAACACTGAAGCTTTCTTT. Residues: CASSQDPYSNTEAFF.

The gene calls are TRBV29-1 and TRBJ1-2; 10 bases fit TRBD1. The junction had 6 bases not matched to a gene; V was cut back by 7 bases and J by 1 base. CDR3 length equals 14 residues. CDR1 is SQVTM, CDR2 ANQGSEA, per germline. This CDR3 is CSGRDRGDNYGYTF. Here the CDR3 DNA reads TGCAGCGGCCGGGACAGGGGTGATAACTATGGCTACACCTTC.

This clonotype turned up a few times. The chain joins TRBV20-1 to TRBJ2-5; 8 nucleotides align to TRBD2. Germline-derived CDR1 and CDR2 are DFQATT and SNEGSKA (reference sequence). The CDR3 runs 14 residues. The V segment lost 1 base and the J segment 5 bases; nucleotides outside the gene matches: 6. CDR3 protein: CSARAGTSWETQYF. CDR3 coding DNA: TGCAGTGCTAGAGCCGGGACTAGTTGGGAGACCCAGTACTTC.

V gene TRBV5-1 combines with J gene TRBJ2-6, with D hard to call. The CDR3 covers 16 residues. CDR1 is SGHRS, CDR2 YFSETQ, per germline. V shed 1 base and J shed 4 bases, with 12 bases lying between them. CDR3 protein: CASSLMVSGGANVLTF. DNA of the CDR3: TGCGCCAGCAGCTTGATGGTGTCTGGCGGGGCCAACGTCCTGACTTTC. The full variable domain, in which reference TRBV5-1 and TRBJ2-6 provide the parts outside the CDR3, is KAGVTQTPRYLIKTRGQQVTLSCSPISGHRSVSWYQQTPGQGLQFLFEYFSETQRNKGNFPGRFSGRQFSNSRSEMNVSTLELGDSALYLCASSLMVSGGANVLTFGAGSRLTVL.